This T cell receptor beta chain was documented in a study of cytomegalovirus exposure and HLA in healthy donors (dated by TCRdb to 2016 to 2017). Broadly, across the study: An earlier analysis of some 620 of the donors reported about 300 Gb of sequence data and 95 million to 140 million unique TCR beta sequences obtained from about 180 million T cells. The study aimed to test whether signatures of past pathogen exposure could be identified by cataloging public T cell receptors. Of the roughly 400 genotyped donors, more than 75% were placed in the genetic ancestry cluster associated with self-reported Caucasian donors. In a later analysis, previously published TCR beta repertoires from 666 donors were re-analyzed and high-resolution HLA genotyping was added so that TCR occurrence patterns could be studied. Four to six DR-DQ haplotypes were handled as single units for association and clustering, since linkage in the cohort was strong. HLA typing covered class I and class II loci at four-digit resolution. Typing coverage varied by locus: about 629-640 donors for A, B, C, DRB1 and DQB1; more than 500 for DQA1; approximately 570 for DPA1; roughly 470 for DPB1. On average, roughly 200,000 unique TCR beta nucleotide sequences were sequenced per donor among 350 to 400 genotyped donors of the cohort, with about 19% of those sequences being non-productive. The later analysis used no new phenotypic data to find candidate immune exposures, relying instead on TCR beta sequences and their occurrence across donors. The study combined high-throughput TCR immunosequencing, statistical association of individual TCRs with disease status, and machine learning to predict cytomegalovirus infection status. The study used immunosequencing to profile the T cell repertoires of 600 to 850 subjects and linked those repertoires to cytomegalovirus serostatus. All discovery cohort repertoires had been generated using a single sequencing platform. A separate validation cohort of 100 to 150 different subjects was used in addition to the roughly 640-subject first cohort. A later genetic analysis used genome-wide SNP genotypes for about 65% of the roughly 700 donors, treating that subset as a discovery cohort. Roughly 300 gigabases of sequencing data and some 85 million unique TCR sequences were included in an early release covering about 700 HLA-typed donors. Donor age, sex, ethnicity and CMV serostatus were compiled together with the repertoire data. To decide whether each TCR beta V gene segment behaved as functional or pseudogenic, an earlier analysis of some 570 of the donors relied on high-throughput TCR beta sequencing. Beyond this particular receptor, the publication reports: An association between a missense DCLRE1C variant and V-gene and J-gene trimming of TCR beta chains was found in a later genetic analysis and replicated in an independent cohort. In an earlier analysis of under 600 of the donors, most TCR beta V segments were observed in productive rearrangements about 90% or about 30% of the time, broadly matching IMGT annotations. A cluster of highly shared sequence variants was judged likely to be a technical artifact of the sequencing pipeline. Most TCR sequences were observed very rarely across donors, whereas some public TCRs were present in many individuals. The classifier was reported to diagnose cytomegalovirus status with high specificity and sensitivity in both the original cohort and the validation cohort. HLA typing was unavailable for some donors at each locus, so association tests used only the typed subset. A later analysis reported that several top co-occurrence clusters appeared linked to parvovirus B19, influenza, CMV and Epstein-Barr virus. A later analysis associated 15,000 to 20,000 TCR beta sequences with specific HLA alleles at a false discovery rate of 0.05. Compared with the roughly 670-donor mean, donors in an Asian-associated ancestry cluster had fewer N-insertions in productive TCRs, according to a later genetic analysis. This cohort had only TCR beta chains sequenced, and the lack of alpha or paired-chain data limited which features could be detected. A few of the identified cytomegalovirus-associated TCR beta chains were confirmed in vitro to be specific for cytomegalovirus antigens. In a later analysis, most CMV-associated TCR beta chains were found to appear HLA-restricted, with HLA associations seemingly driven largely by CMV exposure. The presence/absence analyses assumed that sequencing depth was roughly uniform across donors, and that assumption may not be true. Correlated functional status among segregating V segments might reflect linkage disequilibrium, but an unknown experimental factor could not be ruled out. The earlier analysis of approximately 540 of the donors excluded 15 to 20 rarely observed V segments, including chromosome 9 orphons, because counts were too low. The authors suggested that the approach could potentially be extended to other disease states and immunological phenotypes. A later analysis found that TCR association rates varied across HLA loci, with DRB1 alleles showing the most associated TCRs and HLA-C alleles the fewest. A further reported finding was that TCR beta sequences accurately predicted the HLA-A and HLA-B alleles for most subjects in the first cohort. In the study, around 150 TCR beta chains were listed as associated with cytomegalovirus. Immune exposure information for the cohort was limited to CMV serostatus. In a later analysis, HLA-associated TCR beta chains showed more clonal expansion and lower generation probabilities than non-associated chains that were equally common. Some IMGT-functional V segments, including TRBV6-2 and TRBV6-3, could not be told apart with the 87-base-pair reads, so those segments were excluded. When HLA alleles, especially DR and DQ, strongly co-occurred, TCR associations were difficult to assign to individual alleles.

Receptor amplification or capture employed the immunoSEQ multiplex PCR assay. For the multiplex PCR, a mixture combining 60 forward primers for TCR Vbeta segments and 13 reverse primers for TCR Jbeta segments was used. The CDR3 region of rearranged TCR beta genes was amplified from genomic DNA by a multiplex PCR assay. Amplified TCR beta libraries were sequenced as 87-base-pair reads on the Illumina HiSeq System. The study's processing was this. A later analysis counted approximately 74 million unique TCR beta chains across the roughly 700 repertoires, and around 9.9 million of these chains were shared by at least two donors. A nearest-neighbor algorithm error-corrected the raw reads and collapsed the reads into unique sequences, merging closely related sequences to remove PCR and sequencing errors. V, D and J gene segments were assigned by aligning CDR3 sequences to IMGT reference sequences. For a sequence to be retained, a match of at least six nucleotides was required to both a V gene segment and a J gene segment. A rearrangement counted as productive if the CDR3 had no stop codons and remained in frame with V and J, and every other rearrangement counted as non-productive. CDR3 was defined by IMGT convention, running from the second conserved V-encoded cysteine to the conserved J-encoded phenylalanine. In an earlier analysis of more than 550 of the donors, sequences lacking an unambiguous match to a single V gene segment were excluded. An earlier analysis of several hundred of the donors called V segments functional above 56.7% productive rearrangements and segregating when the between-donor standard deviation exceeded 5%. A statistical classification framework was built for diagnosing cytomegalovirus status from the catalog of TCR beta chain sequences. V and J gene assignment, in a later analysis, came from comparing TCR nucleotide sequences with IMGT/GENE-DB human TR gene sequences. Using the TCRdist pipeline, a later analysis assigned CDR3 sequences along with most-parsimonious VDJ recombination scenarios. In a later analysis, every TCR beta chain was defined by the combination of its CDR3 amino acid sequence and its V-gene family, and reads without a unique V-gene family were dropped. To address suspected cross-contamination and a sequencing artifact, a later analysis removed some 620 highly shared, low-generation-probability nucleotide sequences. In a later analysis, a clonal expansion index was calculated for each public chain from normalized within-repertoire ranks of inferred template counts. A later analysis computed generation probabilities with a VDJ recombination model fitted to out-of-frame rearrangements, and checked the results against IGoR. In a later analysis, TCR-TCR, TCR-HLA and TCR-CMV co-occurrence was scored with hypergeometric tests, and a repertoire-size bias correction was applied to TCR pairs. In a later analysis, false discovery rates were estimated by permuting HLA or CMV assignments 20 times. In a later analysis, co-occurring TCRs were grouped using DBSCAN, with TCRdist sequence similarity added in when clustering inside HLA-allele-positive subsets. Repertoires with fewer than 30,000 or more than 120,000 public chains were left out of co-occurrence clustering, as were a handful of repertoires with anomalous nucleotide sharing. The clones in this table, taken by TCRdb from immuneACCESS, are in-frame only. Not every clone is retained; where verified, under half of the shortfall comes from an unresolved V gene, and the cause of the rest is unknown. Clonal size and the V and J genes are those of that table, whereas D and trimming came from the DNA. This sample is represented by 98,000 or so clones; about 80% of them were singletons. The top ten clones comprise about 2% of the sample.

Including the terminal cysteine and phenylalanine, the CDR3 comprises 14 residues. Of the read, only the CDR3 DNA is kept; its 42 bases are in frame from base 1. Trimming removed 3 bases from V and 2 bases from J, leaving 8 bases between the germline ends. CDR1 and CDR2, looked up from the germline V gene, are SNHLY and FYNNEI. The cohort was made up of approximately 670 healthy bone marrow donors. At the time of sampling, every cohort member was nominally healthy, though immune exposures that went unrecorded were likely present. The donor tested CMV seronegative and was one of the 352 seronegative cohort members. Every donor gave a peripheral blood sample, and the peripheral blood mononuclear cells from that sample were used for TCR beta sequencing. Genomic DNA was extracted from the blood cell samples with the Qiagen DNeasy Blood Extraction Kit. This clone was found a few times. The antigen it recognizes is unknown. Base qualities are not provided; no much larger clone lies one nucleotide away.

Specimen: PBMCs. The chain is encoded by TRBV2 joined to TRBJ1-3; no D gene can be assigned with confidence. This clonotype was obtained from a middle-aged man in good health and CMV-seronegative. The base sequence is TGTGCCAGCAGTGAGGCCGGGGCTGGAAACACCATATATTTT. Translated, this gives CASSEAGAGNTIYF. Reference TRBV2 and TRBJ1-3 genes cover what lies past the CDR3, so the full variable domain is EPEVTQTPSHQVTQMGQEVILRCVPISNHLYFYWYRQILGQKVEFLVSFYNNEISEKSEIFDDQFSVERPDGSNFTLKIRSTKLEDSAMYFCASSEAGAGNTIYFGEGSWLTVV.